A single sample is the source of the 5 T cell receptor beta chains below, sequenced in a study of blood T cells in healthy people across ages. A second PCR of roughly 7 to 11 cycles used a sample-barcoded 5' primer and a J-beta primer mix. Using its own MiXCR run on the 5' RACE reads, TCRdb lists one record per CDR3 protein. The data show about 930,000 distinct CDR3 sequences, with under 35% seen just once and roughly 10% held by the top ten. This sample was shared with a second study, whose subject was T cells of mothers and their children.

Sequenced material: blood. These receptors came from a middle-aged woman in good health.

The CDR3 bases are TGTGCCAGCAGTTCTAACAGGAATTACAATGAGCAGTTCTTC. Protein product: CASSSNRNYNEQFF. The chain recombines TRBV27 with TRBJ2-1; D is perhaps TRBD1 (5 bases). CDR3 length equals 14 residues. Germline CDR1 and CDR2: MNHEY and SMNVEV (reference sequence). V lost 4 bases and J 4 bases, leaving 11 bases between the germline ends.

The chain recombines TRBV27 with TRBJ2-1; perhaps TRBD2 as D (5 bases). The V end lost 8 bases, the J end lost 4 bases, and 18 bases lay between the germline ends. This CDR3 comprises 15 residues. Germline V lookup: CDR1 MNHEY, CDR2 SMNVEV (reference sequence). The CDR3 here is CASRPRGISYNEQFF. The CDR3, as DNA: TGTGCCAGCCGCCCCCGGGGAATTTCGTACAATGAGCAGTTCTTC.

The sample holds many counts of this clonotype. Here the CDR3 DNA reads TGCAGTGCGCTAGCGGGGGGATCTAACAATGAGCAGTTCTTC. Translating it yields CSALAGGSNNEQFF. The chain employs TRBV20-1 and TRBJ2-1; 11 nucleotides align to TRBD2. The CDR3 contains 14 residues. Germline CDR1 is DFQATT and CDR2 is SNEGSKA (reference sequence). The J segment lost 5 bases and the V segment lost 6 bases, leaving 6 bases of the junction unmatched.

This clonotype was seen many times. J is TRBJ2-1 and V is TRBV10-3; TRBD2 aligns across 9 bases. J lost 3 bases, V lost 6 bases, and 9 bases had no gene match. The CDR3 extends over 16 amino acids. Germline V CDR1 and CDR2: ENHRY, SYGVKD. The CDR3 sequence: CAIRADSGGGYNEQFF. The CDR3 DNA is TGTGCCATCAGAGCTGATAGCGGGGGAGGCTACAATGAGCAGTTCTTC.

A remark on this clonotype: A much bigger clone sits one base away, suggesting this may be a read error. The CDR3 reads CASSATGGRGRYGYTF. The CDR3 bases are TGTGCCAGCAGCGCCACCGGGGGCAGGGGAAGATACGGCTACACCTTC. The chain joins TRBV9 to TRBJ1-2; D is perhaps TRBD1 (6 bases). The CDR3 length is 16 residues. Germline CDR1 reads SGDLS; CDR2 reads YYNGEE. Trimming cost V 3 bases and J 8 bases, with 23 bases left between them. The variable domain in full, completed from reference TRBV9 and TRBJ1-2, reads DSGVTQTPKHLITATGQRVTLRCSPRSGDLSVYWYQQSLDQGLQFLIQYYNGEERAKGNILERFSAQQFPDLHSELNLSSLELGDSALYFCASSATGGRGRYGYTFGSGTRLTVV.